What follows is one T cell receptor (beta chain) and its context. Its antigen is as yet unknown. The entry originates in a study of blood T cells in healthy people across ages. Study outcomes and limitations: Changes seen in expanded clonotypes were possibly confounded by donor CMV status left unknown. No conclusive comparison of naive versus antigen-experienced cells was possible with unsorted PBMCs. The study found more naive CD4+ cells and higher diversity in long-lived than aged donors.

The junction had 2 bases not matched to a gene; V was cut back by 0 bases and J by 0 bases. The CDR3 has 17 residues. Germline CDR1 is MNHEY and CDR2 is SMNVEV (reference sequence). Then a second PCR, running roughly 6 to 12 cycles, was carried out with a sample-barcoded 5' primer and a J-beta primer mix. Each CDR3 protein gets one entry after TCRdb re-called the 5' RACE reads with MiXCR. Here the sample spans 550,000 to 700,000 distinct CDR3 sequences, approximately 30% being singletons. The origin of this receptor is a woman aged 65 to 85 in good health. V gene TRBV27 combines with J gene TRBJ1-3, with 10 bases aligning to TRBD1. Sequenced input: blood. The CDR3 DNA follows: TGTGCCAGCAGTTTATCGAGACAGGGGGCCTCTGGAAACACCATATATTTT. Its translation is CASSLSRQGASGNTIYF.